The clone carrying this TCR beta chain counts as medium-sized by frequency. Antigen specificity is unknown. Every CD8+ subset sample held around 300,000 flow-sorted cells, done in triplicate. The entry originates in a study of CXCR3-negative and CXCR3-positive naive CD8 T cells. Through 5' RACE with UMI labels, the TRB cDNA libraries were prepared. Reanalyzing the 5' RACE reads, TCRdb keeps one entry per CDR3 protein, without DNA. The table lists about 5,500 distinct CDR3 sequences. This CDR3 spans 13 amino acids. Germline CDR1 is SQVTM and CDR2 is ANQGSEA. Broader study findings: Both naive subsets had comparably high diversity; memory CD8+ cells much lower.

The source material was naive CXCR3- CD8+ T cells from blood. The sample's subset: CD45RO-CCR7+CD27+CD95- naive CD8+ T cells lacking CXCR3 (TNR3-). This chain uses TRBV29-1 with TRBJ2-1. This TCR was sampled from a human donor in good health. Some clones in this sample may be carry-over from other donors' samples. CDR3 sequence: CSVEQVWDNEQFF.